This TCR beta chain came from a study of blood T cells in healthy people across ages. Sample-barcoded 5' priming and a J-beta primer mix drove a second PCR of roughly 6 to 12 cycles. Using its own MiXCR run on the 5' RACE reads, TCRdb lists one record per CDR3 protein. This repertoire shows about 800,000 distinct CDR3 sequences, more than 20% found once; its top ten account for around 3.6%. This clonotype has a handful of counts. There are 16 residues in the CDR3. V trimming: 1 base; J trimming: 1 base; junction bases outside the gene matches: 2. CDR1 is SGHTA, CDR2 FQGNSA, per germline. The same data also went into a second study, on T cells of mothers and their children.

The chain has TRBV7-2 and TRBJ2-2; TRBD2 matches 8 bases. Sequenced input: blood. The sequence was collected from a boy aged 5-17 years in good health. CDR3 sequence reads: CASSLGLAGNTGELFF. The CDR3 DNA sequence: TGTGCCAGCAGCTTAGGGCTAGCGGGGAACACCGGGGAGCTGTTTTTT.